One sample yielded the 24 T cell receptor beta chains listed below, sequenced in a study of T-cell memory formation after mild COVID-19. TCRdb reprocessed the 5' RACE reads via MiXCR and lists one record per CDR3 protein. The sample has over 400,000 distinct CDR3 sequences, about 25% seen once. The specimen sequenced was PBMCs or a T cell subset sorted from them (not recorded which). Receptor source: an adult woman who had mild COVID-19 (a few samples of this study predate the infection). Cell type and time point are not known.

The chain joins TRBV7-6 to TRBJ2-1, with TRBD2 identical over 8 bases. The CDR3 is 16 residues long. V lost 1 base and J lost 10; bases outside the gene matches: 12. Germline V lookup: CDR1 SGHVS, CDR2 FNYEAQ. CDR3 DNA sequence: TGTGCCAGCAGCTTAGGGAGCGGGGGCAATACGGGAGAGCAGTTCTTC. It translates to CASSLGSGGNTGEQFF.

This clonotype was seen a handful of times. The rearrangement uses TRBV15 and TRBJ2-7; 8 bases are shared with TRBD1. The CDR3 extends over 15 amino acids. Trimming at V came to 1 base and at J to 4 bases, leaving 6 bases not matched to a gene. The germline V gene has CDR1 LNHNV and CDR2 YYDKDF (reference sequence). The CDR3: CATSRVRGLLYEQYF. DNA of the CDR3: TGTGCCACCAGCAGAGTCAGGGGGCTCTTATACGAGCAGTACTTC.

The chain couples TRBV7-8 to TRBJ2-7; 9 bases align to TRBD1. The J segment lost 5 bases and the V segment lost 3 bases, leaving 5 bases of the junction unmatched. The CDR3 spans 14 residues. The germline CDR1 and CDR2 sequences are SGHVS and FQNEAQ. The CDR3 DNA is TGTGCCAGCAGCTTCCGGGACAGGGAACACGAGCAGTACTTC. This gives the protein CASSFRDREHEQYF.

The chain employs TRBV18 and TRBJ2-5; no firm D call. The ends were cut back, 2 bases at V and 2 bases at J, with 9 bases in the middle. This CDR3 spans 14 amino acids. In germline, CDR1 is KGHSH, CDR2 LQKENI. The CDR3 DNA is TGTGCCAGCTCACCATCTATTTCTCAAGAGACCCAGTACTTC. Translation: CASSPSISQETQYF.

This chain links TRBV4-1 with TRBJ1-6, with TRBD1 as a possible D gene (5 bases). This CDR3 contains 16 residues. The V and J ends lost 1 base and 1 base respectively, with 8 bases between them. Looked up from germline, CDR1 is MGHRA and CDR2 is YSYEKL. CDR3 residues: CASSQVRGSYNSPLHF. CDR3 sequence (DNA): TGCGCCAGCAGCCAAGTCCGGGGGTCCTATAATTCACCCCTCCACTTT.

The chain links TRBV20-1 to TRBJ1-1, with a weak D call TRBD1 (6 bases). Trimming removed 0 bases from V and 1 base from J, with 15 bases in between. The CDR3 has 16 residues. CDR1 and CDR2 from the germline V gene are DFQATT and SNEGSKA (reference sequence). The CDR3 loop is CSARDYQGTRNTEAFF. The DNA for the CDR3 is TGCAGTGCTAGAGATTACCAGGGGACAAGGAACACTGAAGCTTTCTTT.

V usage is TRBV20-1 and J usage is TRBJ2-2, with TRBD2 identical over 10 bases. V shed 5 bases and J 6 bases; nucleotides not matched to a gene: 9. Germline CDR1 reads DFQATT; CDR2 reads SNEGSKA (reference sequence). This CDR3 has 15 residues. CDR3 loop: CSAVRASGSPGELFF. DNA for the CDR3: TGCAGTGCTGTCCGGGCTAGCGGGAGCCCCGGGGAGCTGTTTTTT.

This clonotype was counted between two and nine times. The rearrangement links TRBV7-2 to TRBJ2-7; D is unclear. CDR3 length: 10 residues. V was shortened by 5 bases and J by 6 bases, with 5 bases between the two germline ends. Germline V gives CDR1 SGHTA, CDR2 FQGNSA. The CDR3 bases are TGTGCCAGCAGCCCTTCCGAGCAGTACTTC. Encoded protein: CASSPSEQYF.

A few counts support this clonotype. The rearrangement links TRBV6-6 to TRBJ2-2; TRBD1 matches 7 bases. V trimming: 6 bases; J trimming: 4 bases; junction bases outside the gene matches: 5. There are 14 residues in the CDR3. Germline lookup yields CDR1 MNHNY and CDR2 SVGAGI (reference sequence). CDR3 loop: CASRPGDSTGELFF. In DNA form, the CDR3 reads TGTGCCAGCAGACCCGGGGACAGCACCGGGGAGCTGTTTTTT.

This clonotype was counted a few times. The chain joins TRBV10-3 to TRBJ2-7, with unresolved D. V dropped 2 bases and J dropped 5 bases, with 7 bases sitting between them. This CDR3 is built from 12 residues. The germline V gene encodes CDR1 ENHRY and CDR2 SYGVKD. The CDR3 region has the DNA TGTGCCATCAGTGAGAATCGGGACGAGCAGTACTTC. Translation: CAISENRDEQYF.

This clonotype was counted only a few times. This chain joins TRBV10-3 and TRBJ2-5; tentative D call: TRBD1 (6 bases). Per the germline V gene, CDR1 is ENHRY and CDR2 is SYGVKD. The V end was cut by 5 bases, the J end by 4 bases, with 11 bases between. This CDR3 spans 13 amino acids. The CDR3 nucleotides read TGTGCCATCAGTCAGGGGTCGGGAGAGACCCAGTACTTC. Encoded protein: CAISQGSGETQYF.

V gene TRBV11-2 combines with J gene TRBJ1-1, with D maybe TRBD1 (5 bases). This CDR3 is 16 amino acids long. Germline-derived CDR1 and CDR2 are SGHAT and FQNNGV. V was pared by 4 bases and J by 0 bases, with 15 bases between. CDR3 protein: CASSSQGGGVNTEAFF. The CDR3 DNA reads as TGTGCCAGCAGCTCCCAGGGTGGGGGAGTGAACACTGAAGCTTTCTTT.

The genes are TRBV5-1 and TRBJ2-2; D may match TRBD1 or TRBD2 (6 bases each). Germline V gene lookup returns CDR1 SGHRS and CDR2 YFSETQ. Trimming removed 0 bases at V and 4 bases at J, with 16 bases between. The CDR3 runs to 17 residues. The CDR3 sequence: CASSLEIGGHGTGELFF. The CDR3 region has the DNA TGCGCCAGCAGCTTGGAAATCGGGGGACACGGCACCGGGGAGCTGTTTTTT.

This chain joins TRBV30 and TRBJ2-7; 8 nucleotides align to TRBD2. The CDR3 sequence is 16 residues long. Germline-derived CDR1 and CDR2 are GTSNPN and SVGIG (reference sequence). V gave up 0 bases and J gave up 3 bases; unmatched junction bases: 10. CDR3 DNA sequence: TGTGCCTGGAGTGTAGGGGCCCCGGGACTAGTCTACGAGCAGTACTTC. Protein: CAWSVGAPGLVYEQYF.

DNA of the CDR3: TGTGCCAGTAGTAGGGGCAGGGGACGCAATCAGCCCCAGCATTTT. Translating gives CASSRGRGRNQPQHF. V gene TRBV19 combines with J gene TRBJ1-5; TRBD1 is a possible D gene (6 bases). This CDR3 has 15 amino acids. Germline V gene data show CDR1 as LNHDA and CDR2 as SQIVND (reference sequence). V lost 4 bases to trimming and J lost 2 bases, with 12 bases between them.

The rearrangement links TRBV6-4 to TRBJ2-3; 7 bases are a match to TRBD2. The CDR3 covers 15 residues. The J segment lost 5 bases and the V segment lost 6 bases, leaving 11 bases of the junction unmatched. Germline lookup yields CDR1 MRHNA and CDR2 SNTAGT. Here the CDR3 reads CASSLSGGSGDTQYF. The CDR3 DNA follows: TGTGCCAGCAGCCTTAGCGGCGGGAGTGGAGATACGCAGTATTTT.

Only a few counts were recorded for this clonotype. V gene TRBV5-1 combines with J gene TRBJ2-1, with TRBD2 matching over 7 bases. With V trimmed by 0 bases and J by 9 bases, 3 bases remained unmatched. There are 13 residues in the CDR3. Germline values: CDR1 SGHRS, CDR2 YFSETQ. The CDR3 is CASSLGGGVEQFF. CDR3 DNA: TGCGCCAGCAGCTTGGGCGGGGGTGTTGAGCAGTTCTTC.

V gene TRBV9 combines with J gene TRBJ2-7, with a tentative D call TRBD1 (6 bases). Trimming took 0 bases from V and 3 from J, leaving 13 bases between them. The CDR3 runs to 15 residues. CDR1 is SGDLS and CDR2 is YYNGEE in the germline V gene. The DNA for the CDR3 is TGTGCCAGCAGCGTAGGGGACACAAGTAACTACGAGCAGTACTTC. Translating gives CASSVGDTSNYEQYF.

This clonotype has at least ten counts. A junction end diverges from the germline sequence, so it may reflect a read error. This sequence joins TRBV7-9 and TRBJ2-1; D is unclear. This CDR3 region has 13 residues. CDR1 SEHNR and CDR2 FQNEAQ come from the germline V gene (reference sequence). CDR3 region: CVVSDTQSNEQFF. The CDR3 nucleotides are TGCGTAGTCAGCGACACTCAATCCAATGAGCAGTTCTTC.

This clonotype was seen more than once but under ten times. The CDR3 is CSARDHVVGAFF. The CDR3 DNA reads as TGCAGTGCTAGAGATCACGTGGTGGGGGCTTTCTTT. The genes are TRBV20-1 and TRBJ1-1; D remains unclear. The V gene's germline CDR1 is DFQATT and CDR2 SNEGSKA (reference sequence). This CDR3 comprises 12 residues. The V gene lost 0 bases and the J gene lost 11 bases, with 13 bases spanning the gap.

This sequence joins TRBV30 and TRBJ2-4; D may be TRBD1 or TRBD2 (5 bases each). Germline CDR1 and CDR2: GTSNPN and SVGIG (reference sequence). The CDR3 is made up of 14 amino acids. Deletions cut 4 bases from V and 0 bases from J, with 10 bases between. The CDR3 nucleotides are TGTGCCTGGACGGGGCCGGGAGCCAAAAACATTCAGTACTTC. As protein: CAWTGPGAKNIQYF.

This clonotype was observed a few times. J is TRBJ2-7 and V is TRBV3-1; TRBD2 aligns across 7 bases. This CDR3 has 15 amino acids. Germline assignment: CDR1 LGHDT and CDR2 YNNKEL (reference sequence). V trimming: 5 bases; J trimming: 2 bases; junction bases outside the gene matches: 9. The CDR3 protein is CASSRGSGGPYEQYF. The CDR3 coding sequence is TGTGCCAGCAGCAGAGGTTCGGGGGGTCCCTACGAGCAGTACTTC.

This clonotype occurred a few times. This sequence joins TRBV19 and TRBJ1-5; TRBD1 matches at 7 bases. The V segment lost 6 bases and the J segment 1 base; nucleotides outside the gene matches: 12. From germline, CDR1 is LNHDA and CDR2 SQIVND (reference sequence). The CDR3 length is 17 residues. The chain's CDR3 is CASSRQVLQGSNQPQHF. As DNA, the CDR3 is TGTGCCAGTAGCCGACAGGTTCTACAGGGGAGCAATCAGCCCCAGCATTTT. The full variable domain, completed using reference TRBV19 and TRBJ1-5, is DGGITQSPKYLFRKEGQNVTLSCEQNLNHDAMYWYRQDPGQGLRLIYYSQIVNDFQKGDIAEGYSVSREKKESFPLTVTSAQKNPTAFYLCASSRQVLQGSNQPQHFGDGTRLSIL.

This clonotype showed up just a few times. The gene calls are TRBV4-3 and TRBJ1-2; D not certain. Germline CDR1 LGHNA, CDR2 YSLEER. The ends were cut back, 2 bases at V and 7 bases at J, with 11 bases in the middle. The CDR3 extends over 13 amino acids. The CDR3 nucleotides are TGCGCCAGCAGCCAAATGTCGAGCGGTGGCTACACCTTC. Translated, it gives CASSQMSSGGYTF.